This TCR beta chain was sequenced in a study of T cell changes during pregnancy in multiple sclerosis. TCRdb's copy holds only in-frame clones and misses some; the assay was immunoSEQ multiplex PCR. The sample has 99,000 or so clones, over 85% seen once. Trimming stripped 4 bases from V and 9 bases from J, with 15 bases between. Germline CDR1 SQVTM, CDR2 ANQGSEA. This CDR3 has 12 residues. This sequence was found in a female donor with multiple sclerosis, enrolled in a pregnancy study. V and J are TRBV29-1 and TRBJ2-5; no reliable D call. The specimen was peripheral blood, collected after pregnancy. The CDR3 nucleotides read TGCAGCGTTGTTGTGGTCACGAGGCCCCAGTACTTC. Amino acid sequence: CSVVVVTRPQYF.